This is a list of T cell receptor beta chains from one sample in a study of shared clonotypes between healthy human individuals. Only in-frame clones appear in the TCRdb table, and some are missing; sequencing was by immunoSEQ multiplex PCR. Of about 510,000 clones in the sample, 75% to 85% were seen once. The sequenced sample consisted of PBMCs. These receptor sequences come from a woman in her thirties or forties in good health. Some clones in this sample may be carry-over from other donors' samples. The CDR3 runs from the conserved cysteine through the conserved F or W. D genes are given only for firm matches. Where a row states a size, it is once, few, many or the class of an expanded clone; other rows omit it.

clone_size: few; d_call: -; j_call: TRBJ2-1; v_call: TRBV27; cdr3_aa: CASAIGGEQFF; cdr3_nt: TGTGCCAGCGCCATTGGGGGTGAGCAGTTCTTC
clone_size: once; d_call: TRBD2; j_call: TRBJ2-1; v_call: TRBV9; cdr3_aa: CASSLAGGISYNEQFF; cdr3_nt: TGTGCCAGCAGCTTAGCCGGGGGGATCTCCTACAATGAGCAGTTCTTC
clone_size: once; d_call: -; j_call: TRBJ2-1; v_call: TRBV11-2; cdr3_aa: CASSFQVVRRPEQFF; cdr3_nt: TGTGCCAGCAGCTTTCAAGTGGTCCGTAGGCCTGAGCAGTTCTTC
clone_size: -; d_call: -; j_call: TRBJ1-1; v_call: TRBV19; cdr3_aa: CASSRPGAGALSLGNTEAFF; cdr3_nt: TGTGCCAGTAGTCGCCCCGGGGCGGGGGCGTTGAGTCTTGGGAACACTGAAGCTTTCTTT
clone_size: -; d_call: -; j_call: TRBJ2-1; v_call: TRBV19; cdr3_aa: CASSIVPGAGEQFF; cdr3_nt: TGTGCCAGTAGTATAGTTCCGGGGGCCGGTGAGCAGTTCTTC
clone_size: few; d_call: -; j_call: TRBJ1-1; v_call: TRBV4-1; cdr3_aa: CASSQRLGGTEAFF; cdr3_nt: TGCGCCAGCAGCCAGCGGTTGGGGGGGACTGAAGCTTTCTTT
clone_size: many; d_call: -; j_call: TRBJ2-1; v_call: TRBV12-1; cdr3_aa: CASTSPEQFF; cdr3_nt: TGTGCCAGCACCTCACCTGAGCAGTTCTTC
clone_size: once; d_call: -; j_call: TRBJ2-7; v_call: TRBV4-3; cdr3_aa: CASSQEGQMGYEQYF; cdr3_nt: TGCGCCAGCAGCCAAGAAGGGCAGATGGGCTACGAGCAGTACTTC
clone_size: -; d_call: TRBD1; j_call: TRBJ2-3; v_call: TRBV7-9; cdr3_aa: CASSPWGQGSTDTQYF; cdr3_nt: TGTGCCAGCAGCCCCTGGGGACAGGGAAGCACAGATACGCAGTATTTT
clone_size: -; d_call: TRBD1; j_call: TRBJ2-5; v_call: TRBV5-4; cdr3_aa: CASSFRTGAATQYF; cdr3_nt: TGTGCCAGCAGCTTCCGGACAGGGGCGGCAACCCAGTACTTC
clone_size: many; d_call: -; j_call: TRBJ2-2; v_call: TRBV5-6; cdr3_aa: CASSRLTARDTGELFF; cdr3_nt: TGTGCCAGCAGCCGCCTAACAGCCAGGGACACCGGGGAGCTGTTTTTT
clone_size: -; d_call: -; j_call: TRBJ1-5; v_call: TRBV7-2; cdr3_aa: CASSPPGVHQPQHF; cdr3_nt: TGTGCCAGCAGCCCACCGGGGGTTCATCAGCCCCAGCATTTT
clone_size: -; d_call: TRBD1; j_call: TRBJ2-7; v_call: TRBV2; cdr3_aa: CASRGQDLTTYEQYF; cdr3_nt: TGTGCCAGCAGGGGACAGGATCTAACCACCTACGAGCAGTACTTC
clone_size: -; d_call: -; j_call: TRBJ1-2; v_call: TRBV5-4; cdr3_aa: CASSLRGVGYGYTF; cdr3_nt: TGTGCCAGCAGCTTGCGAGGCGTCGGCTATGGCTACACCTTC
clone_size: once; d_call: -; j_call: TRBJ1-2; v_call: TRBV4-2; cdr3_aa: CASSQGVTANYGYTF; cdr3_nt: TGTGCCAGCAGCCAAGGTGTGACGGCTAACTATGGCTACACCTTC
clone_size: -; d_call: -; j_call: TRBJ1-5; v_call: TRBV19; cdr3_aa: CASSMPSGTDNQPQHF; cdr3_nt: TGTGCCAGTAGTATGCCCTCCGGGACGGACAATCAGCCCCAGCATTTT
clone_size: once; d_call: -; j_call: TRBJ2-1; v_call: TRBV5-4; cdr3_aa: CASSVRGASSYNEQFF; cdr3_nt: TGTGCCAGCAGCGTACGGGGGGCCAGCTCCTACAATGAGCAGTTCTTC
clone_size: -; d_call: -; j_call: TRBJ2-1; v_call: TRBV2; cdr3_aa: CASSDPAPNEQFF; cdr3_nt: TGTGCCAGCAGTGATCCAGCTCCGAATGAGCAGTTCTTC
clone_size: -; d_call: -; j_call: TRBJ1-1; v_call: TRBV25-1; cdr3_aa: CARFSGITPMNTEAFF; cdr3_nt: TGTGCCAGATTTTCAGGGATCACACCTATGAACACTGAAGCTTTCTTT
clone_size: -; d_call: TRBD2; j_call: TRBJ2-3; v_call: TRBV5-1; cdr3_aa: CASSLALAGADTQYF; cdr3_nt: TGCGCCAGCAGCTTGGCCCTAGCGGGAGCAGATACGCAGTATTTT
clone_size: -; d_call: TRBD2; j_call: TRBJ2-7; v_call: TRBV27; cdr3_aa: CASSLSLAGLPYEQYF; cdr3_nt: TGTGCCAGCAGTTTATCGCTAGCGGGACTTCCCTACGAGCAGTACTTC
clone_size: few; d_call: TRBD2; j_call: TRBJ2-7; v_call: TRBV7-9; cdr3_aa: CASSLLAGGPNEQYF; cdr3_nt: TGTGCCAGCAGCTTATTGGCGGGAGGGCCCAACGAGCAGTACTTC
clone_size: -; d_call: -; j_call: TRBJ2-1; v_call: TRBV19; cdr3_aa: CASSHPPAYEQFF; cdr3_nt: TGTGCCAGTAGCCATCCACCGGCATATGAGCAGTTCTTC
clone_size: -; d_call: -; j_call: TRBJ1-3; v_call: TRBV14; cdr3_aa: CASNRDSGNTIYF; cdr3_nt: TGTGCCAGCAATAGGGACTCTGGAAACACCATATATTTT
clone_size: -; d_call: -; j_call: TRBJ2-2; v_call: TRBV5-4; cdr3_aa: CASSLTGRTGELFF; cdr3_nt: TGTGCCAGCAGTCTGACAGGAAGGACCGGGGAGCTGTTTTTT
clone_size: -; d_call: TRBD2; j_call: TRBJ2-3; v_call: TRBV6-1; cdr3_aa: CATGGRTSSTDTQYF; cdr3_nt: TGTGCCACAGGAGGGAGGACTAGCAGCACAGATACGCAGTATTTT
clone_size: few; d_call: -; j_call: TRBJ1-1; v_call: TRBV10-1; cdr3_aa: CASSENGKAFF; cdr3_nt: TGCGCCAGCAGTGAGAACGGTAAAGCTTTCTTT
clone_size: -; d_call: TRBD2; j_call: TRBJ2-7; v_call: TRBV7-2; cdr3_aa: CASSLAASGSYEQYF; cdr3_nt: TGTGCCAGCAGCTTAGCGGCTAGCGGGAGCTACGAGCAGTACTTC
clone_size: few; d_call: TRBD2; j_call: TRBJ2-5; v_call: TRBV30; cdr3_aa: CAWGVAGVETQYF; cdr3_nt: TGTGCCTGGGGGGTAGCGGGAGTGGAGACCCAGTACTTC
clone_size: -; d_call: -; j_call: TRBJ2-7; v_call: TRBV19; cdr3_aa: CASSIEGDSYEQYF; cdr3_nt: TGTGCCAGTAGTATAGAGGGGGACTCCTACGAGCAGTACTTC
clone_size: -; d_call: -; j_call: TRBJ1-1; v_call: TRBV29-1; cdr3_aa: CSVVKGLNTEAFF; cdr3_nt: TGCAGCGTTGTCAAGGGCTTGAACACTGAAGCTTTCTTT
clone_size: -; d_call: TRBD2; j_call: TRBJ2-2; v_call: TRBV5-1; cdr3_aa: CASSPSAGDTGELFF; cdr3_nt: TGCGCCAGCAGCCCATCCGCGGGAGACACCGGGGAGCTGTTTTTT
clone_size: -; d_call: -; j_call: TRBJ2-7; v_call: TRBV10-3; cdr3_aa: CAISPAGSYEQYF; cdr3_nt: TGTGCCATCAGCCCAGCGGGCTCCTACGAGCAGTACTTC
clone_size: -; d_call: -; j_call: TRBJ1-4; v_call: TRBV11-2; cdr3_aa: CASSLASYGGARGEKLFF; cdr3_nt: TGTGCCAGCAGCTTAGCATCCTACGGGGGGGCGCGTGGTGAAAAACTGTTTTTT
clone_size: -; d_call: TRBD1; j_call: TRBJ2-1; v_call: TRBV10-1; cdr3_aa: CASSESGTGGNEQFF; cdr3_nt: TGCGCCAGCAGTGAGTCCGGGACAGGGGGCAATGAGCAGTTCTTC
clone_size: -; d_call: -; j_call: TRBJ2-2; v_call: TRBV7-3; cdr3_aa: CASSLREMGELFF; cdr3_nt: TGTGCCAGCAGCTTACGGGAGATGGGGGAGCTGTTTTTT
clone_size: -; d_call: -; j_call: TRBJ2-6; v_call: TRBV5-6; cdr3_aa: CASSAWLDSGANVLTF; cdr3_nt: TGTGCCAGCAGCGCTTGGCTCGACTCTGGGGCCAACGTCCTGACTTTC
clone_size: -; d_call: -; j_call: TRBJ2-7; v_call: TRBV30; cdr3_aa: CAWSAYTYEQYF; cdr3_nt: TGTGCCTGGAGCGCATATACCTACGAGCAGTACTTC
clone_size: -; d_call: -; j_call: TRBJ2-1; v_call: TRBV11-2; cdr3_aa: CASSRGGAGNYNEQFF; cdr3_nt: TGTGCCAGCAGCCGCGGAGGGGCAGGAAATTACAATGAGCAGTTCTTC
clone_size: -; d_call: TRBD1; j_call: TRBJ2-7; v_call: TRBV28; cdr3_aa: CASRPGQGYEQYF; cdr3_nt: TGTGCCAGCAGGCCGGGACAGGGGTACGAGCAGTACTTC
clone_size: -; d_call: -; j_call: TRBJ2-1; v_call: TRBV9; cdr3_aa: CASSGPGNNEQFF; cdr3_nt: TGTGCCAGCAGCGGACCGGGTAACAATGAGCAGTTCTTC
clone_size: -; d_call: TRBD2; j_call: TRBJ2-1; v_call: TRBV18; cdr3_aa: CASSPQTSVTYNEQFF; cdr3_nt: TGTGCCAGCTCACCACAGACTAGCGTCACCTACAATGAGCAGTTCTTC
clone_size: -; d_call: -; j_call: TRBJ1-2; v_call: TRBV20-1; cdr3_aa: CSAKGNYGYTF; cdr3_nt: TGCAGTGCGAAGGGCAACTATGGCTACACCTTC
clone_size: -; d_call: TRBD1; j_call: TRBJ2-1; v_call: TRBV5-1; cdr3_aa: CASSWGQVSYNEQFF; cdr3_nt: TGCGCCAGCAGCTGGGGACAGGTCTCCTACAATGAGCAGTTCTTC
clone_size: -; d_call: TRBD2; j_call: TRBJ2-3; v_call: TRBV14; cdr3_aa: CASSQDVGLAISTDTQYF; cdr3_nt: TGTGCCAGCAGCCAAGATGTTGGACTAGCGATTAGCACAGATACGCAGTATTTT
clone_size: -; d_call: TRBD2; j_call: TRBJ2-1; v_call: TRBV7-3; cdr3_aa: CASSYLGLAGAGEQFF; cdr3_nt: TGTGCCAGCAGCTACTTGGGACTAGCGGGAGCGGGTGAGCAGTTCTTC
clone_size: few; d_call: TRBD2; j_call: TRBJ2-2; v_call: TRBV7-2; cdr3_aa: CASSLGVLAGVGWAGELFF; cdr3_nt: TGTGCCAGCAGCTTAGGGGTCCTAGCGGGAGTAGGATGGGCCGGGGAGCTGTTTTTT
clone_size: many; d_call: -; j_call: TRBJ2-3; v_call: TRBV6-5; cdr3_aa: CASSPLKSTDTQYF; cdr3_nt: TGTGCCAGCAGCCCCCTTAAAAGCACAGATACGCAGTATTTT